Listed below are T cell receptor beta chains from one sample, sequenced in a study of post-analysis software for immune sequencing data. From the PCR reads, TCRdb called clonotypes with MiXCR, one entry per CDR3 protein. The sample contains some 500,000 distinct CDR3 sequences, around 40% of which appear only once. Material: blood. These receptors all stem from a girl aged 5 to 17 with multiple sclerosis. CDR3s include the opening cysteine and the closing phenylalanine or tryptophan. The order of the fields is clone size, CDR3 length, V gene, J gene, D gene, CDR3 protein, CDR3 DNA. A D gene is named only where the DNA matches it firmly. The size of a clone is reported for some rows only, either as once, few or many, or as a class for expanded clones.

clone_size: few; cdr3_length: 15; v_call: TRBV12-3/TRBV12-4; j_call: TRBJ2-5; d_call: NA; cdr3_aa: CASSTFGRIQETQYF; cdr3_nt: TGTGCCAGCAGTACATTCGGACGGATCCAAGAGACCCAGTACTTC
clone_size: few; cdr3_length: 12; v_call: TRBV29-1; j_call: TRBJ1-2; d_call: NA; cdr3_aa: CSVGDSGYGYTF; cdr3_nt: TGCAGCGTGGGTGACAGCGGCTATGGCTACACCTTC
clone_size: NA; cdr3_length: 13; v_call: TRBV5-6; j_call: TRBJ2-7; d_call: NA; cdr3_aa: CASSARQRNEQYF; cdr3_nt: TGTGCCAGCAGCGCACGACAGCGCAACGAGCAGTACTTC
clone_size: NA; cdr3_length: 17; v_call: TRBV7-3; j_call: TRBJ2-5; d_call: TRBD2; cdr3_aa: CASSLRGTGLAKNEQYF; cdr3_nt: TGTGCCAGCAGCTTAAGGGGGACGGGACTAGCGAAGAATGAGCAGTACTTC
clone_size: NA; cdr3_length: 14; v_call: TRBV29-1; j_call: TRBJ2-1; d_call: NA; cdr3_aa: CSVDLRDPYDEQFF; cdr3_nt: TGCAGCGTTGATCTCCGGGACCCTTACGATGAGCAGTTCTTC
clone_size: NA; cdr3_length: 14; v_call: TRBV12-3/TRBV12-4; j_call: TRBJ2-1; d_call: TRBD2; cdr3_aa: CASSIAGADNEQFF; cdr3_nt: TGTGCCAGCAGTATAGCGGGAGCAGACAATGAGCAGTTCTTC
clone_size: few; cdr3_length: 18; v_call: TRBV20-1; j_call: TRBJ1-5; d_call: TRBD1; cdr3_aa: CSARAGTGGLRGNQPQHF; cdr3_nt: TGCAGTGCTAGAGCCGGGACAGGGGGCCTGCGAGGCAATCAGCCCCAGCATTTT
clone_size: NA; cdr3_length: 18; v_call: TRBV28; j_call: TRBJ2-3; d_call: NA; cdr3_aa: CASSSTGEGPLGGDTQYF; cdr3_nt: TGTGCCAGCAGTTCCACCGGGGAGGGCCCATTAGGGGGGGATACGCAGTATTTT
clone_size: NA; cdr3_length: 12; v_call: TRBV6-6; j_call: TRBJ1-2; d_call: NA; cdr3_aa: CASTGTNYGYTF; cdr3_nt: TGTGCCAGCACAGGGACTAACTATGGCTACACCTTC
clone_size: few; cdr3_length: 16; v_call: TRBV11-2; j_call: TRBJ2-1; d_call: NA; cdr3_aa: CASSPVFTLAYNEQFF; cdr3_nt: TGTGCCAGCAGCCCTGTCTTCACGTTGGCCTACAATGAGCAGTTCTTC
clone_size: few; cdr3_length: 12; v_call: TRBV20-1; j_call: TRBJ2-1; d_call: NA; cdr3_aa: CSARIGYNEQFF; cdr3_nt: TGCAGTGCAAGAATAGGGTACAATGAGCAGTTCTTC
clone_size: NA; cdr3_length: 15; v_call: TRBV6-5; j_call: TRBJ2-5; d_call: NA; cdr3_aa: CASSLGALPGETQYF; cdr3_nt: TGTGCCAGCAGCCTCGGGGCCCTCCCCGGGGAGACCCAGTACTTC
clone_size: NA; cdr3_length: 16; v_call: TRBV5-1; j_call: TRBJ2-5; d_call: NA; cdr3_aa: CASSSSGDPLRETQYF; cdr3_nt: TGCGCCAGCAGCTCCTCAGGGGACCCCCTTCGGGAGACCCAGTACTTC
clone_size: NA; cdr3_length: 14; v_call: TRBV29-1; j_call: TRBJ2-3; d_call: TRBD2; cdr3_aa: CSTWTSAGTDTQYF; cdr3_nt: TGCAGCACCTGGACTAGCGCCGGCACAGATACGCAGTATTTT
clone_size: NA; cdr3_length: 16; v_call: TRBV9; j_call: TRBJ1-2; d_call: TRBD1; cdr3_aa: CASSVESGQGRYGYTF; cdr3_nt: TGTGCCAGCAGCGTAGAGTCGGGACAGGGCCGCTATGGCTACACCTTC
clone_size: NA; cdr3_length: 15; v_call: TRBV5-1; j_call: TRBJ1-6; d_call: TRBD1; cdr3_aa: CASSLQTGNNSPLHF; cdr3_nt: TGCGCCAGCAGCTTACAGACAGGGAATAATTCACCCCTCCACTTT
clone_size: NA; cdr3_length: 14; v_call: TRBV30; j_call: TRBJ1-5; d_call: TRBD1; cdr3_aa: CAWSEGTGDQPQHF; cdr3_nt: TGTGCCTGGAGTGAGGGGACAGGTGATCAGCCCCAGCATTTT
clone_size: NA; cdr3_length: 17; v_call: TRBV5-1; j_call: TRBJ2-2; d_call: NA; cdr3_aa: CASSLGANRLFTGELFF; cdr3_nt: TGCGCCAGCAGCTTGGGTGCGAATAGGCTATTCACCGGGGAGCTGTTTTTT
clone_size: NA; cdr3_length: 15; v_call: TRBV6-6; j_call: TRBJ2-3; d_call: TRBD1; cdr3_aa: CASSRRDRGTDTQYF; cdr3_nt: TGTGCCAGCAGTCGCCGGGACAGGGGTACAGATACGCAGTATTTT
clone_size: NA; cdr3_length: 14; v_call: TRBV15; j_call: TRBJ2-1; d_call: NA; cdr3_aa: CATRGRTGFNEQFF; cdr3_nt: TGTGCCACCAGAGGCAGGACGGGTTTTAATGAGCAGTTCTTC
clone_size: NA; cdr3_length: 15; v_call: TRBV5-1; j_call: TRBJ2-1; d_call: TRBD2; cdr3_aa: CASLSTTSGANEQFF; cdr3_nt: TGCGCCAGCTTAAGTACTACTAGCGGAGCCAATGAGCAGTTCTTC
clone_size: NA; cdr3_length: 14; v_call: TRBV7-6; j_call: TRBJ2-3; d_call: NA; cdr3_aa: CASSPFGGGDTQYF; cdr3_nt: TGTGCCAGCAGCCCGTTCGGGGGAGGAGATACGCAGTATTTT
clone_size: NA; cdr3_length: 16; v_call: TRBV10-3; j_call: TRBJ1-6; d_call: TRBD1; cdr3_aa: CAISDPRDRGWSPLHF; cdr3_nt: TGTGCCATCAGTGACCCCCGGGACAGGGGTTGGTCACCCCTCCACTTT
clone_size: NA; cdr3_length: 15; v_call: TRBV28; j_call: TRBJ1-6; d_call: NA; cdr3_aa: CASTAPGARNSPLHF; cdr3_nt: TGTGCCAGCACAGCTCCGGGGGCGCGGAATTCACCCCTCCACTTT
clone_size: many; cdr3_length: 14; v_call: TRBV29-1; j_call: TRBJ2-5; d_call: NA; cdr3_aa: CSVEVSGKQETQYF; cdr3_nt: TGCAGCGTTGAGGTTAGCGGAAAGCAAGAGACCCAGTACTTC
clone_size: few; cdr3_length: 14; v_call: TRBV12-3/TRBV12-4; j_call: TRBJ2-1; d_call: NA; cdr3_aa: CASSSRTSYNEQFF; cdr3_nt: TGTGCCAGCAGTTCGCGGACCTCCTACAATGAGCAGTTCTTC
clone_size: NA; cdr3_length: 16; v_call: TRBV7-7; j_call: TRBJ2-1; d_call: NA; cdr3_aa: CASSLALDPAYNEQFF; cdr3_nt: TGTGCTAGCAGCTTAGCGCTGGACCCAGCCTACAATGAGCAGTTCTTC
clone_size: NA; cdr3_length: 14; v_call: TRBV28; j_call: TRBJ2-7; d_call: NA; cdr3_aa: CASSPVGGQKEQYF; cdr3_nt: TGTGCCAGCAGCCCTGTTGGGGGGCAAAAGGAGCAGTACTTC
clone_size: NA; cdr3_length: 17; v_call: TRBV6-5; j_call: TRBJ1-2; d_call: TRBD1; cdr3_aa: CASSYRQGRRWDYGYTF; cdr3_nt: TGTGCCAGCAGTTACCGACAGGGGAGGCGATGGGACTATGGCTACACCTTC
clone_size: NA; cdr3_length: 15; v_call: TRBV9; j_call: TRBJ2-1; d_call: NA; cdr3_aa: CASSGAHGAVNEQFF; cdr3_nt: TGTGCCAGCAGCGGAGCGCATGGCGCAGTCAATGAGCAGTTCTTC
clone_size: NA; cdr3_length: 16; v_call: TRBV20-1; j_call: TRBJ1-2; d_call: TRBD1; cdr3_aa: CSASSGQGVLNYGYTF; cdr3_nt: TGCAGTGCTAGTTCGGGACAGGGGGTCCTAAACTATGGCTACACCTTC
clone_size: few; cdr3_length: 15; v_call: TRBV10-3; j_call: TRBJ2-7; d_call: NA; cdr3_aa: CAISMGAGSSYEQYF; cdr3_nt: TGTGCCATCTCCATGGGGGCGGGAAGTTCCTACGAGCAGTACTTC
clone_size: NA; cdr3_length: 14; v_call: TRBV15; j_call: TRBJ1-5; d_call: NA; cdr3_aa: CATSRDQRGQPQHF; cdr3_nt: TGTGCCACCAGCAGAGATCAGAGGGGTCAGCCCCAGCATTTT
clone_size: NA; cdr3_length: 14; v_call: TRBV20-1; j_call: TRBJ2-1; d_call: TRBD2; cdr3_aa: CSARNAGGGNEQFF; cdr3_nt: TGCAGTGCTAGGAACGCGGGAGGGGGCAATGAGCAGTTCTTC
clone_size: few; cdr3_length: 16; v_call: TRBV10-1; j_call: TRBJ2-7; d_call: NA; cdr3_aa: CASSDFGGSRTYEQYF; cdr3_nt: TGCGCCAGCAGCGACTTCGGGGGCAGCAGAACCTACGAGCAGTACTTC
clone_size: NA; cdr3_length: 13; v_call: TRBV6-6; j_call: TRBJ2-1; d_call: NA; cdr3_aa: CASSDGVYNEQFF; cdr3_nt: TGTGCCAGCAGCGACGGGGTCTACAATGAGCAGTTCTTC
clone_size: NA; cdr3_length: 12; v_call: TRBV27; j_call: TRBJ1-1; d_call: NA; cdr3_aa: CASSPDGGEAFF; cdr3_nt: TGTGCCAGCAGTCCCGACGGGGGGGAAGCTTTCTTT
clone_size: NA; cdr3_length: 21; v_call: TRBV21-1; j_call: TRBJ2-3; d_call: NA; cdr3_aa: CASSAILHDRGKLISTDTQYF; cdr3_nt: TGTGCCAGCAGCGCTATACTCCACGACAGGGGAAAGCTAATCAGCACAGATACGCAGTATTTT
clone_size: NA; cdr3_length: 15; v_call: TRBV7-9; j_call: TRBJ1-6; d_call: TRBD1; cdr3_aa: CASSLDRDSNSPLHF; cdr3_nt: TGTGCCAGCAGCTTAGACCGGGACAGTAATTCACCCCTCCACTTT
clone_size: few; cdr3_length: 13; v_call: TRBV27; j_call: TRBJ2-7; d_call: NA; cdr3_aa: CANSPTPYYEQYF; cdr3_nt: TGTGCCAACAGTCCGACCCCCTACTACGAGCAGTACTTC
clone_size: many; cdr3_length: 15; v_call: TRBV6-6; j_call: TRBJ2-6; d_call: NA; cdr3_aa: CASSYWEPGANVLTF; cdr3_nt: TGTGCCAGCAGTTACTGGGAACCTGGGGCCAACGTCCTGACTTTC